This is a list of T cell receptor beta chains from one sample in a study of OX40 agonist ivuxolimab in advanced cancers. Only in-frame clones appear in the TCRdb table, and some are missing; sequencing was by immunoSEQ multiplex PCR. The repertoire includes about 62,000 clones, about 92% of them detected once, and 0.5% to 0.75% sits in the top ten. This sample comprised CD4+ or CD8+ T cells sorted from blood, obtained in a trial of the OX40 agonist ivuxolimab. Receptor source: an adult with an advanced solid tumor such as melanoma, head and neck, liver or kidney cancer. The CDR3 runs from the conserved cysteine through the conserved F or W. The order of the fields is J gene, V gene, CDR3 protein.

TRBJ2-7,TRBV10-3,CAISGRVDYEQYF
TRBJ1-3,TRBV6-5,CASSYSIAGGGNTIYF
TRBJ1-2,TRBV5-4,CASSPLGNYGYTF
TRBJ2-7,TRBV6-1,CASRLGEQYF
TRBJ1-1,TRBV5-1,CASSLPGPTEAFF
TRBJ1-1,TRBV5-1,CASSLRADEAFF
TRBJ1-2,TRBV7-9,CASSLEGHGYTF
TRBJ2-7,TRBV19,CASSMSGTSGTIFYEQYF
TRBJ1-5,TRBV30,CAWSVGQGSNQPQHF
TRBJ2-3,TRBV6-1,CASSRTASTDTQYF
TRBJ1-2,TRBV23-1,CASSQPGQVYGYTF
TRBJ2-3,TRBV19,CASSTQGDAQYF
TRBJ2-7,TRBV28,CASCPGGGTYEQYF
TRBJ1-4,TRBV5-1,CASSRTDGTNEKLFF
TRBJ1-5,TRBV6-5,CASSVSGAGNQPQHF
TRBJ2-2,TRBV19,CASKSKRNTGELFF
TRBJ1-1,TRBV13,CANSRTGGNEAFF
TRBJ2-1,TRBV5-1,CASSQGLRGSSGSIYNEQFF
TRBJ2-3,TRBV6-1,CASSRQGTDTQYF
TRBJ2-5,TRBV12-5,CASGRHGETQYF
TRBJ2-2,TRBV10-3,CAISESTRQGRGTGELFF
TRBJ2-3,TRBV6-6,CASSYSGQMGDTQYF
TRBJ1-1,TRBV13,CASSRSSLTEAFF
TRBJ1-2,TRBV20-1,CSAENGPGYTF
TRBJ2-7,TRBV7-9,CASSMVQGTSYEQYF
TRBJ1-6,TRBV7-8,CASSLGGLNSPLHF
TRBJ2-2,TRBV2,CASKGRLNTGELFF
TRBJ2-1,TRBV14,CASSQVSGLAEFF
TRBJ1-1,TRBV11-2,CASSLDRGPYTEAFF
TRBJ2-1,TRBV19,CASSIRLGEAAYNEQFF
TRBJ1-2,TRBV5-1,CASSLEIRDRGYGYTF
TRBJ1-3,TRBV19,CASSMKGPRSGNTIYF
TRBJ2-1,TRBV7-3,CASSLGQGNYNEQFF
TRBJ2-5,TRBV2,CASSGTGTPFQETQYF